This T cell receptor (beta chain) was documented in a study of T cells in Graves' hyperthyroidism and ophthalmopathy. General study results and limits: A 13 V-J signature model discriminated ophthalmopathy versus stable hyperthyroidism. Within blood appeared most thyroid clonotypes that had expanded above 0.001.

RNA transcripts gave rise to amplified TCR beta CDR3 regions. The TCR CDR3 first-round RT-PCR relied on the HTBI primer set. TCRdb re-derived calls from the multiplex PCR reads in MiXCR, one entry per CDR3 protein. The table has about 420,000 distinct CDR3 sequences, approximately 14% seen once; the top ten hold 13% to 15%. After removal of 1 base from V and 4 bases from J, the junction contained 11 bases not matched to a gene. The germline V gene has CDR1 SNHLY and CDR2 FYNNEI. This CDR3 region has 18 residues. Hyperthyroidism, newly diagnosed and lasting under 2 months, affected patients aged 18 to 65. Patients were excluded for uncontrolled infection, other autoimmune disease, pregnancy or lactation. In the case of this clonotype: Its antigen is as yet unknown.

The source is a woman younger than 35 with Graves' hyperthyroidism. The rearrangement uses TRBV2 and TRBJ2-1; 9 nucleotides agree with TRBD2. Input material: blood. The CDR3 nucleotides are TGTGCCAGCAGTGAAGTGGGGCCTAGCGGGGCTACTTACAATGAGCAGTTCTTC. Protein product: CASSEVGPSGATYNEQFF.